The clone carrying this TCR beta chain was counted many times. Time point here: persistent/refractory GD, antithyroid drugs over 5 years with positive TRAb. Preparation of the TCR library used RNA extracted from PBMCs. Combining iRepertoire HTBI primers with Arm-PCR of CDR3 regions, the authors built TCR beta libraries. TCRdb re-analysed the multiplex PCR reads in MiXCR, keeping a single row per CDR3 protein. The sample has 360,000 or so distinct CDR3 sequences, roughly 24% seen once. This sample is part of a study of regulatory T cells in long-lasting Graves disease. The TCR sequence derives from a woman in her 40s with Graves disease. Specimen: peripheral blood mononuclear cells (PBMCs), collected when the disease was refractory, from a patient treated with antithyroid drugs.

In DNA form, the CDR3 reads TGTGCCAGCGTGCAGGAGGCGAATCAGCCCCAGCATTTT. This codes for CASVQEANQPQHF. The V gene is TRBV12-3 or TRBV12-4, the J gene TRBJ1-5; D not resolved. Trimming shortened V by 8 bases and J by 4 bases, and 12 bases separated the two germline ends. The length of the CDR3 is 13 residues.